The text below deals with one T cell receptor beta chain. This entry comes from a study of shared clonotypes between healthy human individuals. Genomic DNA of every subset was divided equally among multiple immunoSEQ plates. Data came from immunoSEQ multiplex PCR; TCRdb stores just in-frame clones and leaves some out. The table shows about 610,000 clones, with 95% to 97% occurring only once. Naivety among CD8 cells was defined by CD45RO negativity and positive CCR7 selection, thereby excluding terminally differentiated effector memory CD45RA+ cells. Germline CDR1 MDHEN, CDR2 SYDVKM. Between the trimmed V and J ends, which lost 0 bases and 1 base, there was a span of 22 bases. This CDR3 is built from 20 residues.

Source material: naive CD8+ T cells sorted from blood. The receptor's source is a woman in her twenties or thirties in good health. The rearrangement joins TRBV28 to TRBJ1-3, with a possible D match to TRBD1 (6 bases). The CDR3 region has the DNA TGTGCCAGCAGTTTATGGTTTGACAGGAATACTCCTTCGTCTGGAAACACCATATATTTT. Amino acids: CASSLWFDRNTPSSGNTIYF.